This TCR beta chain was found in a study of cytomegalovirus exposure and HLA in healthy donors. Study context: The early release's HLA-typed donors yielded approximately 85 million unique TCRs. Findings of the study overall: Several of the most significant clusters appeared linked to common viral pathogens, based on a later analysis. A list of about 180 TCR beta chains associated with cytomegalovirus was given.

PCR involved 60 Vbeta and 13 Jbeta primers. In the original workflow: The authors later counted tens of millions of unique TCR beta chains, 9.5 million to 11 million of them shared. The table came from immunoSEQ multiplex PCR; TCRdb's copy has only in-frame clones and leaves some out. D and trimming come from the DNA, and the V and J calls and clone size come from that table. The table includes approximately 160,000 clones, about 65% detected once. Concerning this clone itself: Its antigen remains unidentified.

This receptor was obtained from a woman aged 18-29 years in good health and CMV-seropositive. Sequencing input: PBMCs.

CDR3 amino acids: CSVGRGEQFF. For the CDR3, the DNA is TGCAGCGTTGGTAGGGGTGAGCAGTTCTTC. V usage is TRBV29-1 and J usage is TRBJ2-1; TRBD1 is a possible D gene (5 bases). The CDR3 length is 10 residues. V lost 4 bases, J lost 9 bases, and 7 bases lay in between. Germline loops: CDR1 SQVTM, CDR2 ANQGSEA.